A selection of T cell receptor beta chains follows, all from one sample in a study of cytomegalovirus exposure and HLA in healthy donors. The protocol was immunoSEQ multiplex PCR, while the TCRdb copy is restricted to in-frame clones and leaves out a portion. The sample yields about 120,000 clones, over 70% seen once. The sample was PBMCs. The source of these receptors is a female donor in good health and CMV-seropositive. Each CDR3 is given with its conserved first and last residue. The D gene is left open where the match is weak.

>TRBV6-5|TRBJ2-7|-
CASSEAEASYEQYF
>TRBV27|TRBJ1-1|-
CASSLSRPRADTEAFF
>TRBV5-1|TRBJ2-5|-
CASSAGTVKETQYF
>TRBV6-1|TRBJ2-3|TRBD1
CASRVQGAEGDTQYF
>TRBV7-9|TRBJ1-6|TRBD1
CASSATGVHSPLHF
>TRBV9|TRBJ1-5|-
CASSSGENNQPQHF
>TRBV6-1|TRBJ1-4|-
CASSEQGLGFEKLFF
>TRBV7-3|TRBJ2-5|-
CASSLGYRETQYF
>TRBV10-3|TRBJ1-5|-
CAISSNRDQPQHF
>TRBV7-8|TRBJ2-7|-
CASSLGLMSYEQYF
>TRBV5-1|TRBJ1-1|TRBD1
CASSSGQGNLNTEAFF
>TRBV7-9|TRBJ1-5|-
CASSFEGNQPQHF
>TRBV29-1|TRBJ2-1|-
CSVERGNEQFF
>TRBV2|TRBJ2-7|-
CASRESSGLSYEQYF
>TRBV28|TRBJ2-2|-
CASSLSLGNGELFF
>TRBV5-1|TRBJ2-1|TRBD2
CASSLLAGTYNEQFF
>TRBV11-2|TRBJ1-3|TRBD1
CASSRQGASGNTIYF
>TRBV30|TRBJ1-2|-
CAWSVMTVRYGYTF
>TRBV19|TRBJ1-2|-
CASSALGGDGYTF
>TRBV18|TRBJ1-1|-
CASSTGQHMNTEAFF
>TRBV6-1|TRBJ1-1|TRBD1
CASSEAVGQVNTEAFF
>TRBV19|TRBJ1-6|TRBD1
CASSPYGTGIRSPLHF
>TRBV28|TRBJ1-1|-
CASSLRAEAFF
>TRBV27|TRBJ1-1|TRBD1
CASSFFRGHTEAFF
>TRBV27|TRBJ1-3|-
CASSPLRGGNTIYF
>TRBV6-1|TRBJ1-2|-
CASSGYQVFGYTF
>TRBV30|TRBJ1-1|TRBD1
CAWSGQGNTEAFF
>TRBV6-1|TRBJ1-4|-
CASSPLTTNEKLFF
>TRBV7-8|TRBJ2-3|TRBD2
CASSLVAGTSGGAWTQYF
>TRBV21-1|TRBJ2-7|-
CASSTYRDYEQYF
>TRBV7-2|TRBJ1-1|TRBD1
CASSLQGADAEAFF
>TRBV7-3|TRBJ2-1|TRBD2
CASSREGSYNEQFF
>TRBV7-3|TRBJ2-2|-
CASSPGNTGTGELFF
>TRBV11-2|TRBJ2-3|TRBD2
CASSPSGGDTQYF
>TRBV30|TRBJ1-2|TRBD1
CASWGDSNYGYTF
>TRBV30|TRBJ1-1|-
CAWSQINMNTEAFF
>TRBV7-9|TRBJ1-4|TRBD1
CASSARQGANRNEKLFF
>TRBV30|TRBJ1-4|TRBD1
CARQGKVEEKLFF
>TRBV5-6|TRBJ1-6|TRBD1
CASSPRTGGVWDNSPLHF
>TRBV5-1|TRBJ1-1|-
CASSFSPTGSGTEAFF
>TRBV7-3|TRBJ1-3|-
CASSHCREAGNTIYF
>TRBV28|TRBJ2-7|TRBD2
CASSSSSGAAYEQYF
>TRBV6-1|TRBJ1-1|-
CASSDREENTEAFF
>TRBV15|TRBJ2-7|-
CATSRDLGRPADEQYF
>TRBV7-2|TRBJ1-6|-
CASSFLGAGNNSPLHF
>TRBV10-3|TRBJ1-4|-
CAISEAGQGNEKLFF
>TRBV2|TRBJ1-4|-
CASSDRGLRSLEKLFF
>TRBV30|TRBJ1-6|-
CAWTGVPNSPLHF
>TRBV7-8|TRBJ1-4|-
CASSIGEGRDEKLFF
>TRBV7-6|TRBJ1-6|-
CASSFGQPPNSPLHF
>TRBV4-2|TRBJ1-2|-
CASSQDEASGYGYTF
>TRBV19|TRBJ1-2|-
CASIDLGSIGYGYTF
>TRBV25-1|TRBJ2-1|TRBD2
CASSPGGAYNEQFF
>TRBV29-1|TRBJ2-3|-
CSVEGGVDRRTDTQYF